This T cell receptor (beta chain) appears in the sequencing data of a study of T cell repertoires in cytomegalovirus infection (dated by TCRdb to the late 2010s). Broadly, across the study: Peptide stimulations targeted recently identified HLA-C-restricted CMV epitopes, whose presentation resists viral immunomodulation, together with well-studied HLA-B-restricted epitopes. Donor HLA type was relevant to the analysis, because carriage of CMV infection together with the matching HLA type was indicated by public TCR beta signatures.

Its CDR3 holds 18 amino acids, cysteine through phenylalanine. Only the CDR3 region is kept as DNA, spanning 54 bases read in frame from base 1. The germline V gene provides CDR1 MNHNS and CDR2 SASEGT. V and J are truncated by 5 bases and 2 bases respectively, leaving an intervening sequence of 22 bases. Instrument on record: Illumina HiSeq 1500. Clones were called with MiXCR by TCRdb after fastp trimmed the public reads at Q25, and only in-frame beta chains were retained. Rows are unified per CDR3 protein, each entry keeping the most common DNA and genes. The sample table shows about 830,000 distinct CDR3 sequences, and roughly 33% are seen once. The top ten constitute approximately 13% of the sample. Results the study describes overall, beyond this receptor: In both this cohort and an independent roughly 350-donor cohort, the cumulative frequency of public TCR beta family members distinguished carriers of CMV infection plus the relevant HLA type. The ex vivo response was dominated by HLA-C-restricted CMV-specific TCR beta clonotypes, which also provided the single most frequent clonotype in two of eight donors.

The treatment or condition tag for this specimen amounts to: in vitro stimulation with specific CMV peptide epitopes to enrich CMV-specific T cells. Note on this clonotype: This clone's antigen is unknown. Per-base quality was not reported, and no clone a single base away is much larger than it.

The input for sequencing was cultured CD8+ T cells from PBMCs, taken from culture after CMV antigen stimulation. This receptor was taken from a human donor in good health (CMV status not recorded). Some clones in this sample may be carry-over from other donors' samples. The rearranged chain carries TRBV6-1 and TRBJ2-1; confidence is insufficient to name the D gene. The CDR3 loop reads CASSRPSITAAPYNEQFF. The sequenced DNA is TGTGCCAGCAGTCGTCCGAGCATTACGGCGGCCCCCTACAATGAGCAGTTCTTC.